These T cell receptor beta chains were read from a single sample in a study of blood T cell repertoires in COVID-19. Produced via immunoSEQ multiplex PCR; TCRdb's table is partial and in-frame only. The table includes some 150,000 clones, about four fifths detected once. Source material: peripheral blood. All receptors come from a man in his 60s with acute or convalescent COVID-19. Each CDR3 is given with its conserved first and last residue.

CDR3 protein: CASSEARRGKAGELFF
V gene: TRBV2

CDR3 protein: CASSQGTGGSGNTIYF
V gene: TRBV4-2

CDR3 protein: CASRGTLQETQYF
V gene: TRBV12-3/TRBV12-4

CDR3 protein: CASSQEAGGNQPQHF
V gene: TRBV4-3

CDR3 protein: CASSIGTGSGNTIYF
V gene: TRBV19

CDR3 protein: CATAGSGPPLHF
V gene: TRBV6-6

CDR3 protein: CASSLPGVGIYGYTF
V gene: TRBV5-4

CDR3 protein: CASSSDTEAFF
V gene: TRBV28

CDR3 protein: CASRDGQGNSPLHF
V gene: TRBV6-5

CDR3 protein: CASMRVPGNTIYF
V gene: TRBV19

CDR3 protein: CASSSGLAGVETQYF
V gene: TRBV9

CDR3 protein: CASSWGGEQYF
V gene: TRBV7-2

CDR3 protein: CASRRRGGQSNQPQHF
V gene: TRBV28

CDR3 protein: CASSQGLKQAFTDTQYF
V gene: TRBV14

CDR3 protein: CAISQGQGAFGYTF
V gene: TRBV10-3

CDR3 protein: CASSPVFGTGTYEQYF
V gene: TRBV6-6

CDR3 protein: CASSLPAGGRNEQFF
V gene: TRBV27

CDR3 protein: CASSAIGGAYNEQFF
V gene: TRBV5-1

CDR3 protein: CASIRDSQNYGYTF
V gene: TRBV2

CDR3 protein: CASSQDRAGGPLEQYF
V gene: TRBV4-3

CDR3 protein: CATSREDEGWSSYEQYF
V gene: TRBV15

CDR3 protein: CASRGQGNEQFF
V gene: TRBV2

CDR3 protein: CASKGGGVSGRYNEQFF
V gene: TRBV2

CDR3 protein: CASSLPQRDTEAFF
V gene: TRBV5-4

CDR3 protein: CASSLNGDRDTYEQYF
V gene: TRBV7-3

CDR3 protein: CAISGPKTSEQFF
V gene: TRBV10-3

CDR3 protein: CASSPFGTANTEAFF
V gene: TRBV9

CDR3 protein: CASGQDASGGEQFF
V gene: TRBV3-1/TRBV3-2

CDR3 protein: CASRDRNTEAFF
V gene: TRBV7-9

CDR3 protein: CASSQDFGTRASGANVLTF
V gene: TRBV4-2

CDR3 protein: CASSPTRHGLLTDTQYF
V gene: TRBV2

CDR3 protein: CASSDGAGISYEQYF
V gene: TRBV7-2

CDR3 protein: CAIGGTGSTDTQYF
V gene: TRBV10-3